The 11 T cell receptor beta chains given below trace back to one sample, sequenced in a study of shared clonotypes between healthy human individuals (TCRdb year 2020). The library was prepared using the immunoSEQ multiplex PCR assay. Drawn from immuneACCESS, this table holds only the in-frame rearrangements with V and J called that TCRdb kept. Clones are partly lost; checked studies trace under half to an unresolved V gene and leave the rest unexplained. The sample yields about 660,000 clones; about 74% were counted once. The ten largest clones capture 1.5% to 2% of the sample. The sample consisted of memory CD4+ T cells sorted from blood. Taken with the paper, the label for cell subset or site translates to: CD45RA-negative fraction. These receptors all stem from a woman aged 30 to 39 in good health.

The V and J genes are TRBV6-1 and TRBJ1-1; no reliable D call. The length of the CDR3 is 14 residues. Trimming cost V 1 base and J 6 bases, with 12 bases left between them. The V gene's germline CDR1 is MNHNS and CDR2 SASEGT. Here the CDR3 reads CASSEGGQRAEAFF. CDR3 in DNA: TGTGCCAGCAGTGAAGGTGGGCAGAGGGCTGAAGCTTTCTTT.

V and J are TRBV18 and TRBJ1-3; TRBD1 is a possible D gene (6 bases). CDR1 and CDR2 from the germline V gene are KGHSH and LQKENI. CDR3 length equals 15 residues. Deletions cut 3 bases from V and 6 bases from J, with 15 bases between. In nucleotides, the CDR3 is TGTGCCAGCTCACCGCCTACAGGGAGGGAAAACACCATATATTTT. It yields the protein CASSPPTGRENTIYF.

The rearrangement joins TRBV6-1 to TRBJ1-3, with D unclear. The CDR3 contains 14 residues. From germline, CDR1 is MNHNS and CDR2 SASEGT. Trimming removed 5 bases at V and 0 bases at J, with 8 bases between. The DNA for the CDR3 is TGTGCCAGCAGTAAGGGCAACTCTGGAAACACCATATATTTT. Protein sequence: CASSKGNSGNTIYF.

The chain recombines TRBV29-1 with TRBJ2-3; D unresolved. The CDR3 covers 12 residues. From germline, CDR1 is SQVTM and CDR2 ANQGSEA. Trimming left V 4 bases short and J 6 bases short, with 11 bases between. CDR3: CSVVHRRDTQYF. CDR3 in DNA: TGCAGCGTTGTACACCGCCGGGATACGCAGTATTTT.

This clone was seen just once. At the DNA level, this CDR3 is encoded by other sequences in the same sample as well. CDR3 coding DNA: TGTGCCTGGAGGGGGACAGGGGGTTACGAGCAGTACTTC. This translates into CAWRGTGGYEQYF. The chain uses TRBV30 and TRBJ2-7, with 11 positions matching TRBD1. The trim removed 3 bases at V and 4 bases at J, leaving 2 bases unmatched. Germline V gene data show CDR1 as GTSNPN and CDR2 as SVGIG (reference sequence). The CDR3 is 13 residues long.

This sequence joins TRBV6-5 and TRBJ1-1, with unresolved D. CDR1 is MNHEY and CDR2 is SVGAGI in the germline V gene. The CDR3 has 15 amino acids. V shed 6 bases and J shed 7 bases, with 21 bases lying between them. CDR3 region: CASSRRESWGGEAFF. In DNA, the CDR3 is TGTGCCAGCAGCCGCCGGGAGTCCTGGGGAGGTGAAGCTTTCTTT.

V is TRBV7-2 and J is TRBJ1-1; no clear D gene. The CDR3 has 14 amino acids. CDR1 SGHTA and CDR2 FQGNSA come from the germline V gene. V dropped 7 bases and J dropped 4 bases, with 16 bases sitting between them. The CDR3 spells CASTTQSGSTEAFF. For the CDR3, the DNA is TGTGCCAGCACCACCCAGTCGGGGTCCACTGAAGCTTTCTTT.

The CDR3 DNA follows: TGTGCCACCAGCAGAGATGGGACTAGCTACAATGAGCAGTTCTTC. Translated, it gives CATSRDGTSYNEQFF. V usage is TRBV15 and J usage is TRBJ2-1; TRBD2 agrees at 8 bases. CDR3 length: 15 amino acids. With 0 bases clipped from V and 3 bases from J, the junction kept 1 base outside the gene matches. CDR1 is LNHNV and CDR2 is YYDKDF in the germline V gene (reference sequence). Full variable domain (missing parts from reference TRBV15 and TRBJ2-1): DAMVIQNPRYQVTQFGKPVTLSCSQTLNHNVMYWYQQKSSQAPKLLFHYYDKDFNNEADTPDNFQSRRPNTSFCFLDIRSPGLGDTAMYLCATSRDGTSYNEQFFGPGTRLTVL.

The chain carries TRBV5-1 and TRBJ2-7; D gene ambiguous. CDR1 is SGHRS, CDR2 YFSETQ, per germline. The CDR3 totals 15 residues. The V and J ends lost 0 bases and 0 bases respectively, with 10 bases between them. CDR3 in amino acids: CASSLDVGPSYEQYF. CDR3 DNA sequence: TGCGCCAGCAGCTTGGACGTGGGCCCCTCCTACGAGCAGTACTTC.

The chain uses TRBV29-1 and TRBJ2-5; a possible D gene is TRBD1 (5 bases). The CDR3 extends over 13 amino acids. Trimming pared 8 bases from V and 2 bases from J, leaving 15 bases between. Germline V gene lookup returns CDR1 SQVTM and CDR2 ANQGSEA. CDR3 protein: CSLKQDKQETQYF. The CDR3, as DNA: TGCAGCCTGAAGCAGGACAAGCAAGAGACCCAGTACTTC.

The chain joins TRBV6-6 to TRBJ2-7; 7 bases align to TRBD2. V shed 6 bases, J shed 5 bases, and the junction held 7 bases outside the gene matches. The germline gives CDR1 MNHNY, CDR2 SVGAGI (reference sequence). This CDR3 comprises 13 residues. The CDR3 loop reads CASRPGGVHEQYF. CDR3 in DNA: TGTGCCAGCAGACCTGGGGGGGTCCACGAGCAGTACTTC.